This T cell receptor (beta chain) was captured in a study of T cells in localized non-small cell lung cancer. This clone was seen a few times. No antigen is known for it. In germline, CDR1 is MNHNS, CDR2 SASEGT. J was trimmed by 2 bases and V by 2 bases; bases with no gene match: 4. CDR3 length: 16 amino acids. Using immunoSEQ multiplex PCR, the repertoire was profiled, and TCRdb retains in-frame clones only, with some absent. The table lists 72,000 or so clones, just under 85% of them singletons. Notes on the study in general: T cell clonality was highest in uninvolved adjacent lung, above tumor. A single tumor region was sequenced, leaving heterogeneity possible. Detection in adjacent lung was observed for a median approximately 52 of the top 100 tumor clones.

This specimen consisted of peripheral blood, obtained before any cancer treatment. The sequence was obtained from a female donor older than 55 with stage I lung adenocarcinoma. V is TRBV6-1 and J is TRBJ2-3, with 10 bases aligning to TRBD2. CDR3 nucleotides: TGTGCCAGCAGTGAAACGAGCGGGGGGGCCACAGATACGCAGTATTTT. Translation: CASSETSGGATDTQYF.